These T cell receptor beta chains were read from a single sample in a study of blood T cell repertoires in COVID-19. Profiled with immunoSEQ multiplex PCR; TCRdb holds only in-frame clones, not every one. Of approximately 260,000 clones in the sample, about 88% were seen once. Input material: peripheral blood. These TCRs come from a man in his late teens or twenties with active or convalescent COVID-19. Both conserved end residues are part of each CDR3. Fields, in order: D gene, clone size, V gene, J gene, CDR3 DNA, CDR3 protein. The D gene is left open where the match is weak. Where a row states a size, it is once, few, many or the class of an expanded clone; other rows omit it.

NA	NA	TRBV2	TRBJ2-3	TGTGCCAGCAGCGAGGGCTATACGACGCAGTATTTT	CASSEGYTTQYF
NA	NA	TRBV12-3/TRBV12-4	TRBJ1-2	TGTGCCAGCAGCCAGCGTATATTTAGTCACACCTTC	CASSQRIFSHTF
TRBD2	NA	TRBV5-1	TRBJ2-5	TGCGCCAGCAGCTCGTACCCAACGTCGCTGACTAGCGGGGGAGAGACCCAGTACTTC	CASSSYPTSLTSGGETQYF
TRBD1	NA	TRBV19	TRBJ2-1	TGTGCCAGTAGTATCGGACAGGGGGCCCCAGGGCAGTTCTTC	CASSIGQGAPGQFF
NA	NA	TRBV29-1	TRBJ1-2	TGCAGCGGCCCTGACAGAGGTGGCTACACCTTC	CSGPDRGGYTF
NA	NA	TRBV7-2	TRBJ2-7	TGTGCCAGCAGCCGCAGAAGCTCCTACGAGCAGTACTTC	CASSRRSSYEQYF
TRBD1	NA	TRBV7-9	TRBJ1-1	TGTGCCAGCAGCTTAGCGACAGGGGTTGGCACTGAAGCTTTCTTT	CASSLATGVGTEAFF
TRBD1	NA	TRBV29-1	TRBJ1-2	TGCAGCGTTGACGGGGGACAGGGACCCTTTTGGGGCTACACCTTC	CSVDGGQGPFWGYTF
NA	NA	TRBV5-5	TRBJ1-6	TGTGCCAGCAGCTTAGGGGTACGGGATTCACCCCTCCACTTT	CASSLGVRDSPLHF
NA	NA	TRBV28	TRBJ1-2	TGTGCCAGCAGTTTGCATCAGGGGCTCTATGGCTACACCTTC	CASSLHQGLYGYTF
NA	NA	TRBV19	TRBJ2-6	TGTGCCAGTAGGGCCCCGGGAGCCCCGAGCTCTGGGGCCAACGTCCTGACTTTC	CASRAPGAPSSGANVLTF
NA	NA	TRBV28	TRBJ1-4	TGTGCCAGCAGTCCCCCGGGGGGGATGGAAAAACTGTTTTTT	CASSPPGGMEKLFF
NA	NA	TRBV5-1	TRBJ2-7	TGCGCCAGCAGCTTGGGGGGACTCAGCTCCTACGAGCAGTACTTC	CASSLGGLSSYEQYF
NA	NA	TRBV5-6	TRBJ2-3	TGTGCCAGCAGCTACCGGGGTTATACGCAGTATTTT	CASSYRGYTQYF
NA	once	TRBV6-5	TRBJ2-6	TGTGCCAGCAGGGACTTGTCTGGGGCCAACGTCCTGACTTTC	CASRDLSGANVLTF
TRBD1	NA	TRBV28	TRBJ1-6	TGTGCCACGGAGACAGGGGTAAATTCACCCCTCCACTTT	CATETGVNSPLHF
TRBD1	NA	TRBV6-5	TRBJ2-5	TGTGCCATCAGCTCTGGGGGACAGGGGGAGACCCAGTACTTC	CAISSGGQGETQYF
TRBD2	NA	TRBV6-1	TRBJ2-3	TGTGCCAGCAGTGAAGCGCTTCAGCGGGACCGGCAGTATTTT	CASSEALQRDRQYF
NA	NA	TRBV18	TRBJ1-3	TGTGCCAGCTCACCCCGGGTACCCTCTGGAAACACCATATATTTT	CASSPRVPSGNTIYF
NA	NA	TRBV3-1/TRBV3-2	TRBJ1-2	TGTGCCAGCAGCCAAGATCAGGGGCACTATGGCTACACCTTC	CASSQDQGHYGYTF
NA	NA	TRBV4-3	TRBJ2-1	TGCGCCAGCAGCCAAGATGGGGGCTCTTACAATGAGCAGTTCTTC	CASSQDGGSYNEQFF
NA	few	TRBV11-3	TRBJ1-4	TGTGCCAGCAGTCCAGGGTTATCAAATGAAAAACTGTTTTTT	CASSPGLSNEKLFF
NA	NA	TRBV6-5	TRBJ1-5	TGTGCCAGCAGTAACAGGTACAGTCAGCCCCAGCATTTT	CASSNRYSQPQHF